One sample yielded the 30 T cell receptor beta chains listed below, sequenced in a study of blood T cell repertoires in COVID-19 (dated by TCRdb to about 2020). Receptors were amplified or captured by the immunoSEQ multiplex PCR assay. TCRdb obtained this table from immuneACCESS and retained in-frame rearrangements with V and J assigned. These tables miss some clones; where compared with another copy, unresolved V genes account for less than half of the shortfall, and the remainder is unexplained. The table for this sample lists roughly 570,000 clones; about 89% of them were counted only once. The ten largest clonotypes hold 7.5% to 9.5% of the sample. The source material was peripheral blood. The receptors originated from a woman between 45 and 60 years old with COVID-19, enrolled during active disease.

The chain is built from TRBV11-2 and TRBJ2-7, with a weak D call TRBD2 (6 bases). Trimming stripped 2 bases from V and 5 bases from J, with 13 bases between. Germline V gene sequence: CDR1 SGHAT, CDR2 FQNNGV. The CDR3 consists of 14 residues. Here the CDR3 reads CASSLRGGGHEQYF. In nucleotides, the CDR3 is TGTGCCAGCAGCTTACGTGGGGGAGGACACGAGCAGTACTTC.

The chain is built from TRBV25-1 and TRBJ2-5, with 10 nucleotides matching TRBD1. V shed 5 bases and J 4 bases; nucleotides not matched to a gene: 10. Germline V gene sequence: CDR1 MGHDK, CDR2 SYGVNS. CDR3 length equals 16 residues. The CDR3 spells CASSYLTGDRGETQYF. The CDR3 nucleotides are TGTGCCAGCAGTTACCTGACAGGGGACAGGGGAGAGACCCAGTACTTC.

The genes are TRBV10-3 and TRBJ1-6, with a tentative D call TRBD1 (6 bases). Trimming took off 7 bases at V and 7 bases at J, with 17 bases between the two ends. This CDR3 has 15 residues. Germline V CDR1 and CDR2: ENHRY, SYGVKD. The CDR3 sequence is CAINAAGAENSPLHF. Here the CDR3 DNA reads TGTGCCATCAACGCTGCAGGGGCAGAGAATTCACCCCTCCACTTT.

The chain has TRBV29-1 and TRBJ1-1, with 7 nucleotides matching TRBD1. Per germline, CDR1 SQVTM and CDR2 ANQGSEA. Trimming took 4 bases from V and 1 from J; bases not matched to a gene: 3. The CDR3 runs to 13 residues. This CDR3 is CSVGGTANTEAFF. In DNA, the CDR3 is TGCAGCGTTGGGGGGACAGCGAACACTGAAGCTTTCTTT.

The chain carries TRBV24-1 and TRBJ2-2; 8 bases agree with TRBD1. CDR3 size: 17 residues. The germline V gene encodes CDR1 KGHDR and CDR2 SFDVKD. V dropped 3 bases and J dropped 6; count of bases not matched to a gene: 11. CDR3 loop: CATSDGAGQGRPGELFF. CDR3 DNA: TGTGCCACCAGTGATGGCGCAGGACAGGGTCGTCCCGGGGAGCTGTTTTTT.

The chain is built from TRBV30 and TRBJ1-1; tentatively, D is TRBD1 (5 bases). The CDR3 runs to 13 residues. The V end lost 4 bases, the J end lost 0 bases, and 9 bases lay between the germline ends. Germline values: CDR1 GTSNPN, CDR2 SVGIG (reference sequence). The CDR3 loop is CAWTGRVNTEAFF. The CDR3, as DNA: TGTGCCTGGACAGGGAGGGTGAACACTGAAGCTTTCTTT.

CDR3 region: CASSLGAANTEAFF. In nucleotides, the CDR3 is TGTGCCAGCAGCTTAGGGGCAGCCAACACTGAAGCTTTCTTT. The rearrangement joins TRBV7-8 to TRBJ1-1, with D unresolved. This CDR3 region has 14 residues. Germline CDR1 and CDR2: SGHVS and FQNEAQ. V was shortened by 1 base and J by 2 bases, with 8 bases between the two germline ends.

The rearrangement joins TRBV5-5 to TRBJ1-1, with D perhaps matching TRBD1 (5 bases). This CDR3 is 14 amino acids long. CDR1 SGHKS and CDR2 YYEKEE come from the germline V gene (reference sequence). The V end lost 4 bases, the J end lost 5 bases, and 15 bases lay between the germline ends. CDR3 in amino acids: CASSRGWGETEAFF. The CDR3 DNA reads as TGTGCCAGCAGCCGGGGGTGGGGTGAGACTGAAGCTTTCTTT.

This clone was seen a few times. The chain has TRBV5-4 and TRBJ1-1, with D possibly being TRBD1 (6 bases). Germline V gene data show CDR1 as SGHNT and CDR2 as YYREEE (reference sequence). V was cut by 5 bases and J by 4 bases, with 12 bases left in between. The CDR3 has 13 amino acids. The chain's CDR3 is CASSLQGVTEAFF. CDR3 in DNA: TGTGCCAGCAGTTTACAGGGCGTCACTGAAGCTTTCTTT.

This clone occurred once. V gene TRBV4-1 combines with J gene TRBJ2-5; the match to TRBD1 covers 9 bases. The CDR3 spans 16 residues. Germline loops: CDR1 MGHRA, CDR2 YSYEKL. Trimming removed 1 base from V and 5 bases from J; junction bases left unmatched: 8. The CDR3 loop is CASSQGAGQGHETQYF. In nucleotides, the CDR3 is TGCGCCAGCAGCCAAGGGGCGGGACAGGGTCACGAGACCCAGTACTTC.

The CDR3 loop is CSVERDEQFF. The CDR3, as DNA: TGCAGCGTTGAACGGGATGAGCAGTTCTTC. The chain links TRBV29-1 to TRBJ2-1; D gene unclear. Looked up from germline, CDR1 is SQVTM and CDR2 is ANQGSEA. Trimming removed 2 bases from V and 8 bases from J, with 4 bases in between. The CDR3 sequence is 10 residues long.

This rearrangement joins TRBV6-5 to TRBJ2-7, with TRBD1 matching over 8 bases. The CDR3 runs to 14 residues. V lost 6 bases to trimming and J lost 5 bases; unmatched junction nucleotides: 9. Germline-derived CDR1 and CDR2 are MNHEY and SVGAGI. The CDR3 coding sequence is TGTGCCAGCAGGGGGGGACAGGCTGTGCACGAGCAGTACTTC. Amino acids: CASRGGQAVHEQYF.

The J gene is TRBJ2-5, the V gene TRBV11-2; 10 positions match TRBD1. The germline gives CDR1 SGHAT, CDR2 FQNNGV. V trimming: 4 bases; J trimming: 2 bases; junction bases outside the gene matches: 1. This CDR3 has 14 amino acids. CDR3 amino acids: CASSSDRGQETQYF. The CDR3 DNA reads as TGTGCCAGCAGCTCGGACAGGGGGCAAGAGACCCAGTACTTC.

The chain carries TRBV12-5 and TRBJ2-7; tentative D call: TRBD1 (6 bases). V was clipped by 0 bases and J by 3 bases, with 21 bases between them. The CDR3 spans 18 residues. The V gene's germline CDR1 is LGHNT and CDR2 FRNRAP. As DNA, the CDR3 is TGTGCTAGTGGTTTGGTATTGGGTCCCCCGGGACACCGCTACGAGCAGTACTTC. Residues: CASGLVLGPPGHRYEQYF. The variable domain in full, completed from reference TRBV12-5 and TRBJ2-7, reads DARVTQTPRHKVTEMGQEVTMRCQPILGHNTVFWYRQTMMQGLELLAYFRNRAPLDDSGMPKDRFSAEMPDATLATLKIQPSEPRDSAVYFCASGLVLGPPGHRYEQYFGPGTRLTVT.

The chain links TRBV30 to TRBJ1-4; D not certain. CDR1 and CDR2 from the germline V gene are GTSNPN and SVGIG (reference sequence). Trimming left V 1 base short and J 6 bases short, with 15 bases between. CDR3 length: 15 residues. The CDR3 reads CAWSENSGPHEKLFF. The CDR3 DNA is TGTGCCTGGAGTGAAAACAGCGGACCCCATGAAAAACTGTTTTTT.

The chain uses TRBV18 and TRBJ1-6, with D possibly matching TRBD1 (5 bases). Trimming removed 1 base from V and 8 bases from J, with 6 bases in between. Germline CDR1 KGHSH, CDR2 LQKENI. The CDR3 runs 13 residues. In nucleotides, the CDR3 is TGTGCCAGCTCACCACGGGGGGATTCACCCCTCCACTTT. It yields the protein CASSPRGDSPLHF.

The rearrangement uses TRBV4-1 and TRBJ2-7; TRBD1 matches 9 bases. The germline CDR1 and CDR2 sequences are MGHRA and YSYEKL. There are 15 residues in the CDR3. The J segment lost 3 bases and the V segment lost 3 bases, leaving 6 bases of the junction unmatched. This chain's CDR3 is CASSQSGTGLYEQYF. The CDR3 DNA reads TGCGCCAGCAGCCAGTCCGGGACAGGGCTCTACGAGCAGTACTTC.

DNA of the CDR3: TGTGCCAGCAGCTTCAGCGCGGGACAGCCCCAGCATTTT. Protein sequence: CASSFSAGQPQHF. The chain recombines TRBV12-3 or TRBV12-4 with TRBJ1-5; D is ambiguous. The CDR3 length is 13 residues. Trimming took 6 bases from V and 7 from J, leaving 13 bases between them.

The rearrangement links TRBV7-3 to TRBJ1-1; no reliable D call. The germline V and J ends were trimmed by 3 bases and 3 bases, with 8 bases remaining between them. The germline gives CDR1 SGHTA, CDR2 FQGTGA. The CDR3 is made up of 13 amino acids. The CDR3 protein is CASSFVRDTEAFF. The CDR3, as DNA: TGTGCCAGCAGCTTCGTACGGGACACTGAAGCTTTCTTT.

This clone has a handful of counts. This same CDR3 is encoded by further DNA sequences in the sample. This rearrangement joins TRBV6-5 to TRBJ1-5; D gene ambiguous. The CDR3 has 14 residues. Deletions cut 2 bases from V and 5 bases from J, with 10 bases between. CDR1 and CDR2 from the germline V gene are MNHEY and SVGAGI. The CDR3 sequence is CASSYREADQPQHF. The CDR3 DNA sequence: TGTGCCAGCAGTTACAGGGAGGCTGATCAGCCCCAGCATTTT.

This rearrangement joins TRBV4-2 to TRBJ2-1; possible D gene TRBD2, 6 bases. V dropped 4 bases and J dropped 1 base, with 14 bases sitting between them. Germline V lookup: CDR1 LGHNA, CDR2 YNFKEQ. This CDR3 contains 16 residues. CDR3 DNA sequence: TGTGCCAGCAGCCTCGGGGGACTCTCATCCTACAATGAGCAGTTCTTC. It encodes CASSLGGLSSYNEQFF.

The genes are TRBV6-5 and TRBJ1-6; 7 positions agree with TRBD1. After removal of 6 bases from V and 8 bases from J, the junction contained 10 bases not matched to a gene. The length of the CDR3 is 15 residues. CDR1 is MNHEY, CDR2 SVGAGI, per germline. The DNA of the CDR3 is TGTGCCAGCAGAACCTCGACAGGGTCCTATTCACCCCTCCACTTT. It specifies CASRTSTGSYSPLHF.

V is TRBV10-3 and J is TRBJ1-2; D is unresolved. V was shortened by 0 bases and J by 0 bases, with 8 bases between the two germline ends. This CDR3 has 15 amino acids. Germline assignment: CDR1 ENHRY and CDR2 SYGVKD. CDR3 amino acids: CAISESGSPNYGYTF. Here the CDR3 DNA reads TGTGCCATCAGTGAGTCGGGCAGCCCTAACTATGGCTACACCTTC.

V is TRBV15 and J is TRBJ1-2; unclear D gene. Germline-derived CDR1 and CDR2 are LNHNV and YYDKDF (reference sequence). The CDR3 runs 12 residues. V was pared by 0 bases and J by 11 bases, with 10 bases between. CDR3 bases: TGTGCCACCAGCAGAGATTTTAGGAGTTACACCTTC. Encoded protein: CATSRDFRSYTF.

This clone appeared a single time. This chain links TRBV29-1 with TRBJ1-1; tentatively, D is TRBD1 (6 bases). Germline V CDR1 and CDR2: SQVTM, ANQGSEA. The CDR3 consists of 12 residues. Trimming removed 7 bases at V and 1 base at J, with 10 bases between. CDR3 nucleotide sequence: TGCAGCGCTAAGACAGGGAACACTGAAGCTTTCTTT. Protein sequence: CSAKTGNTEAFF.

The chain is built from TRBV5-6 and TRBJ1-1; D might be TRBD1 (5 bases). Per germline, CDR1 SGHDT and CDR2 YYEEEE. The length of the CDR3 is 14 residues. Trimming removed 2 bases from V and 5 bases from J, with 13 bases in between. The CDR3 region has the DNA TGTGCCAGCAGCTTCACGGGGGAAGGGACTGAAGCTTTCTTT. As protein: CASSFTGEGTEAFF.

DNA of the CDR3: TGTGCCTGGAGTGGACAGTACAATGAGCAGTTCTTC. Translated, it gives CAWSGQYNEQFF. The chain employs TRBV30 and TRBJ2-1, with D possibly being TRBD1 (5 bases). The V end lost 1 base, the J end lost 4 bases, and 5 bases lay between the germline ends. This CDR3 has 12 residues. Germline-derived CDR1 and CDR2 are GTSNPN and SVGIG (reference sequence).

The chain carries TRBV24-1 and TRBJ2-3; 8 bases are shared with TRBD1. V lost 4 bases, J lost 2 bases, and 4 bases stayed unmatched. The germline V gene encodes CDR1 KGHDR and CDR2 SFDVKD. The CDR3 loop spans 15 amino acids. The chain's CDR3 is CATSDRDRLTDTQYF. The CDR3, as DNA: TGTGCCACCAGTGACCGGGACAGGCTCACAGATACGCAGTATTTT.

This chain links TRBV2 with TRBJ2-7; TRBD2 aligns across 10 bases. Germline-derived CDR1 and CDR2 are SNHLY and FYNNEI. Germline trimming cut 4 bases from V and 2 bases from J; bases unmatched to any gene: 2. This CDR3 is built from 14 residues. The CDR3 DNA reads as TGTGCCAGCAGTGTCCTAGCGGGAGCCTACGAGCAGTACTTC. Amino acid sequence: CASSVLAGAYEQYF.

The chain is built from TRBV5-8 and TRBJ2-3; 10 nucleotides align to TRBD1. Losses at the gene ends were 3 bases for V and 1 base for J; bases not matched to a gene: 5. CDR1 and CDR2 from the germline V gene are SGHTS and YDEGEE. This CDR3 has 16 amino acids. The CDR3 DNA reads TGTGCCAGCAGCTCGCGACAGGGGGCTGGCACAGATACGCAGTATTTT. Its translation: CASSSRQGAGTDTQYF.